The sequence of this T cell receptor beta chain was determined in a study of T-cell memory formation after mild COVID-19 (dated by TCRdb to 2020 to 2022). Regarding the complete study: TCR sequence clusters from the two donors were found to be largely donor specific. In two donors, T-cell clones that expanded and contracted after mild COVID-19 were followed by sequencing TCRalpha and TCRbeta repertoires longitudinally. Two young, previously healthy adult volunteers, one female and one male, were included in the cohort.

This clonotype was detected only a few times. Its antigen specificity is not known. The sample holds no much larger clone one base away, and base qualities are not on file. What the authors observed across the whole study: Some responding clones were found in pre-infection memory, which suggests that pre-existing cross-reactive memory T cells took part in the SARS-CoV-2 response. Only a couple of mild cases were covered in the study, and larger cohorts including severe cases with pre-infection samples were considered necessary. Contracting CD4+ clones turned up mainly in the CM and EM memory subsets, whereas EMRA was where CD8+ clones were enriched. The second-wave clones that peaked on day 37 were not confirmed to be SARS-CoV-2 specific. From day 15 to 85, contracting clones showed balanced CD4/CD8 phenotypes, whereas a second wave of clones that expanded from day 15 to 37 leaned towards CD4+.

Ficoll-Paque density gradient centrifugation was used to isolate PBMCs. CDR1 and CDR2 (SGHTA, FQGNSA) derive from the germline V gene. Measured from the cysteine to the phenylalanine, the CDR3 is 15 residues long. The only DNA kept is the CDR3, 45 bases in frame from the first base. Germline trimming: 7 bases from V, 3 bases from J; junction bases outside gene matches: 6. Sequencing was performed on an Illumina NovaSeq 6000. cDNA libraries for TCRalpha and TCRbeta were prepared by 5'RACE using constant-segment primers, with sample barcodes and unique molecular identifiers added. Trizol reagent was used to extract RNA from every sample. Amplification of the libraries took two PCR steps, and the second step added a second sample barcode plus Illumina TruSeq adapters. Libraries were sequenced on an Illumina NovaSeq with 2 x 150 bp paired-end reads. In the paper's pipeline: Reads were demultiplexed and collapsed into UMI-guided consensus sequences with migec v1.2.7. With mixcr v2.1.11, UMI consensuses were aligned to TRA and TRB V and J templates and assembled into clonotypes. A clonotype was counted as expanded or contracted only when both edgeR and NoisET called the clonotype significant, with the noise models trained on biological replicates. For edgeR calls, a false discovery rate-adjusted p below 0.01 and a log2 fold-change threshold of 1 were applied. As an exploratory analysis of dynamics, PCA with hierarchical clustering was applied to max-normalized trajectories of the 1000 most abundant clonotypes. Each responding clone was given a CD4 or CD8 phenotype based on the CD4+ and CD8+ repertoires, which had been sequenced separately. TCRdb redid the processing of the public reads, applying fastp at Q25 and MiXCR, and retained in-frame beta chains. Identical CDR3 proteins give one entry, which carries the most common genes and DNA. None of the V and J calls come from the authors' own analysis; TCRdb made them. This sample lists hundreds of thousands of distinct CDR3 sequences; around 21% were detected once. The top ten clones comprise roughly an eighth of the sample.

This receptor chain uses TRBV7-2 and TRBJ2-2; the central 9 bases match TRBD1. Input material: PBMCs or a T cell subset sorted from them (not recorded which). This clonotype was obtained from an adult woman who had mild COVID-19 (a few samples of this study predate the infection). The sample titles of this study are shuffled in the database, so cell type and time point are left out; the donor was told from shared clones. The encoded CDR3 is CASNLGTGYTGELFF. The DNA sequence reads TGTGCCAGCAACCTCGGGACAGGGTACACCGGGGAGCTGTTTTTT. With the portions outside the CDR3 filled from the reference TRBV7-2 and TRBJ2-2 genes, the complete variable region becomes GAGVSQSPSNKVTEKGKDVELRCDPISGHTALYWYRQSLGQGLEFLIYFQGNSAPDKSGLPSDRFSAERTGGSVSTLTIQRTQQEDSAVYLCASNLGTGYTGELFFGEGSRLTVL.